This passage covers 28 T cell receptor beta chains from one sample sequenced in a study of cytomegalovirus exposure and HLA in healthy donors. Use of 60 Vbeta and 13 Jbeta primers characterized the PCR. Only in-frame clones appear in the TCRdb table, and some are missing; sequencing was by immunoSEQ multiplex PCR. The data hold about 120,000 clones, with under 85% observed a single time. Source material: PBMCs. Source of these receptors: a woman aged 18-35 years in good health and CMV-seronegative.

The V gene is TRBV2, the J gene TRBJ1-4; D not certain. Germline-derived CDR1 and CDR2 are SNHLY and FYNNEI. Trimming stripped 1 base from V and 12 bases from J, with 12 bases between. The CDR3 spans 13 residues. CDR3 region: CASSEGRAAELFF. The CDR3 region has the DNA TGTGCCAGCAGTGAAGGGAGGGCTGCGGAACTGTTTTTT.

The chain employs TRBV5-4 and TRBJ1-6; 7 bases align to TRBD1. Germline loops: CDR1 SGHNT, CDR2 YYREEE (reference sequence). The CDR3 loop spans 17 amino acids. Unmatched junction bases numbered 7, after V lost 4 bases and J lost 0 bases. The CDR3 DNA follows: TGTGCCAGCAGCCCAGCGACAGGGCTCTCCTATAATTCACCCCTCCACTTT. It translates to CASSPATGLSYNSPLHF. Based on the CDR3 plus reference TRBV5-4 and TRBJ1-6, the full variable domain is ETGVTQSPTHLIKTRGQQVTLRCSSQSGHNTVSWYQQALGQGPQFIFQYYREEENGRGNFPPRFSGLQFPNYSSELNVNALELDDSALYLCASSPATGLSYNSPLHFGNGTRLTVT.

This sequence joins TRBV9 and TRBJ1-2; the match to TRBD1 covers 11 bases. Germline CDR1 is SGDLS and CDR2 is YYNGEE. This CDR3 comprises 17 residues. Trimming at V came to 2 bases and at J to 8 bases, leaving 14 bases not matched to a gene. CDR3 in DNA: TGTGCCAGCAGCGTCAATAATAAACATAGGACAGGGGGCGGCTACACCTTC. It codes for CASSVNNKHRTGGGYTF.

The V call is TRBV6-1, the J call TRBJ2-1; 14 nucleotides line up with TRBD2. V dropped 10 bases and J dropped 7; count of bases not matched to a gene: 6. CDR3 size: 14 residues. The V gene's germline CDR1 is MNHNS and CDR2 SASEGT. This CDR3 is CAIAGTSGGNEQFF. The CDR3 region has the DNA TGTGCCATAGCGGGGACTAGCGGGGGAAATGAGCAGTTCTTC.

The rearrangement joins TRBV5-1 to TRBJ1-1; possible D gene TRBD1, 5 bases. Per germline, CDR1 SGHRS and CDR2 YFSETQ. V gave up 2 bases and J gave up 2 bases, with 13 bases separating them. This CDR3 spans 15 amino acids. The DNA for the CDR3 is TGCGCCAGCAGCTTTTCAATAGACAGAAACACTGAAGCTTTCTTT. Protein product: CASSFSIDRNTEAFF.

Worth noting for this clone: The conserved phenylalanine or tryptophan normally closing the CDR3 is absent here, so this likely arose from a read error. The chain uses TRBV29-1 and TRBJ1-1; D may be TRBD1 (5 bases). The CDR3 sequence is 12 residues long. Trimming stripped 7 bases from V and 4 bases from J, with 13 bases between. Germline values: CDR1 SQVTM, CDR2 ANQGSEA. The CDR3 here is CSALWGGTEAFV. CDR3 sequence (DNA): TGCAGCGCCCTGTGGGGGGGCACTGAAGCTTTCGTT.

This clone was observed a few times. The rearrangement joins TRBV4-1 to TRBJ1-5; TRBD1 aligns across 7 bases. V shed 0 bases, J shed 12 bases, and the junction held 17 bases outside the gene matches. Germline V gene sequence: CDR1 MGHRA, CDR2 YSYEKL. CDR3 length: 17 residues. Here the CDR3 DNA reads TGCGCCAGCAGCCAAGATTGGGCCGCAGGGGGAAAACCGGTCCAGCATTTT. It specifies CASSQDWAAGGKPVQHF.

This clone was seen just once. The V call is TRBV10-3, the J call TRBJ1-1; tentative D call: TRBD1 (5 bases). Germline values: CDR1 ENHRY, CDR2 SYGVKD. The V gene lost 2 bases and the J gene lost 1 base, with 11 bases spanning the gap. CDR3 length: 15 amino acids. The CDR3, as DNA: TGTGCCATCAGTGAGCTGGCGGGGGGGAACACTGAAGCTTTCTTT. Translation: CAISELAGGNTEAFF.

The genes are TRBV28 and TRBJ2-1; possibly TRBD2 for D (5 bases). From germline, CDR1 is MDHEN and CDR2 SYDVKM. The CDR3 extends over 14 amino acids. Deletions cut 3 bases from V and 2 bases from J, with 8 bases between. Written as DNA, the CDR3 is TGTGCCAGCAGTTTGAGCGGTACCTACAATGAGCAGTTCTTC. It is translated as CASSLSGTYNEQFF.

This clone showed up just once. This chain connects TRBV15 to TRBJ2-7; 11 bases match TRBD2. The trim removed 1 base at V and 2 bases at J, leaving 4 bases unmatched. The CDR3 runs 16 residues. CDR1 is LNHNV, CDR2 YYDKDF, per germline (reference sequence). This chain's CDR3 is CATSRALAGGTYEQYF. Written as DNA, the CDR3 is TGTGCCACCAGCAGAGCCCTAGCGGGGGGCACCTACGAGCAGTACTTC.

The chain recombines TRBV7-3 with TRBJ2-1; a weak D match, TRBD2 (5 bases). This CDR3 has 14 residues. The germline V and J ends were trimmed by 5 bases and 7 bases, with 15 bases remaining between them. Germline assignment: CDR1 SGHTA and CDR2 FQGTGA. This chain's CDR3 is CASSPEGTRNEQFF. CDR3 nucleotides: TGTGCCAGCAGCCCCGAGGGTACGCGTAATGAGCAGTTCTTC.

The gene calls are TRBV6-5 and TRBJ1-3; 8 nucleotides line up with TRBD1. Trimming cost V 6 bases and J 0 bases; bases outside gene matches: 4. CDR3 size: 15 residues. Germline CDR1 reads MNHEY; CDR2 reads SVGAGI. The chain's CDR3 is CASSQTGGSGNTIYF. CDR3 nucleotide sequence: TGTGCCAGCAGCCAAACAGGGGGCTCTGGAAACACCATATATTTT.

The rearrangement uses TRBV15 and TRBJ2-1, with a tentative D call TRBD1 (5 bases). Germline V lookup: CDR1 LNHNV, CDR2 YYDKDF (reference sequence). Between the trimmed V and J ends, which lost 0 bases and 9 bases, there was a span of 15 bases. The CDR3 consists of 15 residues. The CDR3 loop reads CATSRDFGQRGEQFF. DNA for the CDR3: TGTGCCACCAGCAGAGATTTCGGACAAAGGGGTGAGCAGTTCTTC.

Points on this clone: The junction does not match germline at one end; this may be a read error. Other DNA sequences in the sample encode the same CDR3. V and J are TRBV6-6 and TRBJ1-1; D is unresolved. The CDR3 runs to 14 residues. Germline lookup yields CDR1 MNHNY and CDR2 SVGAGI (reference sequence). The CDR3 spells CASSYLLENTEAFF. Written as DNA, the CDR3 is TGTGCCAGCAGTTACCTGCTAGAGAACACCGAAGCTTTCTTT.

The rearrangement uses TRBV29-1 and TRBJ1-1; a weak D match, TRBD1 (5 bases). This CDR3 has 13 residues. V shed 5 bases and J shed 3 bases, with 13 bases lying between them. CDR1 and CDR2 from the germline V gene are SQVTM and ANQGSEA. CDR3 loop: CSVKGALDTEAFF. The CDR3 DNA is TGCAGCGTTAAAGGGGCGTTGGACACTGAAGCTTTCTTT.

The V gene is TRBV27, the J gene TRBJ2-1; no definite D call. From germline, CDR1 is MNHEY and CDR2 SMNVEV (reference sequence). CDR3 length: 13 residues. V gave up 3 bases and J gave up 5 bases, with 8 bases separating them. CDR3 sequence: CASSFKLHNEQFF. The CDR3 nucleotides read TGTGCCAGCAGTTTCAAACTCCACAATGAGCAGTTCTTC.

The rearrangement links TRBV11-2 to TRBJ1-6; no clear D. CDR1 and CDR2 (germline): SGHAT, FQNNGV. V was trimmed by 7 bases and J by 7 bases, leaving 14 bases between them. The CDR3 contains 14 residues. The CDR3 nucleotides read TGTGCCAGCACACTACTACTTCAGAATTCACCCCTCCACTTT. Its protein product is CASTLLLQNSPLHF.

This chain connects TRBV10-2 to TRBJ2-2, with unresolved D. Trimming cost V 0 bases and J 7 bases, with 3 bases left between them. The V gene's germline CDR1 is WSHSY and CDR2 SAAADI. CDR3 length: 12 residues. This chain's CDR3 is CASSESYGELFF. The CDR3 coding sequence is TGCGCCAGCAGTGAGTCTTACGGGGAGCTGTTTTTT.

In this sample, this clone turned up a few times. The V and J genes are TRBV5-1 and TRBJ1-1, with unresolved D. V gave up 7 bases and J gave up 4 bases, with 14 bases separating them. Germline V gene sequence: CDR1 SGHRS, CDR2 YFSETQ. The length of the CDR3 is 13 residues. The CDR3 sequence: CASQSGVSTEAFF. The CDR3, as DNA: TGCGCCAGCCAATCCGGGGTAAGCACTGAAGCTTTCTTT.

The J gene is TRBJ1-4, the V gene TRBV5-4, with 7 bases identical to TRBD1. CDR3 length: 17 amino acids. Trimming at V came to 1 base and at J to 0 bases, leaving 6 bases not matched to a gene. The germline V gene encodes CDR1 SGHNT and CDR2 YYREEE (reference sequence). CDR3 DNA: TGTGCCAGCAGCTTGCGGACAGGCAGTGCAACTAATGAAAAACTGTTTTTT. This encodes CASSLRTGSATNEKLFF.

This clone was seen a single time. The rearrangement links TRBV5-1 to TRBJ2-7; TRBD1 aligns across 7 bases. V trimming: 8 bases; J trimming: 0 bases; junction bases outside the gene matches: 2. This CDR3 comprises 12 residues. The V gene's germline CDR1 is SGHRS and CDR2 YFSETQ. The CDR3 loop reads CASTGASYEQYF. As DNA, the CDR3 is TGCGCCAGTACAGGGGCCTCCTACGAGCAGTACTTC.

The V and J genes are TRBV7-3 and TRBJ1-1, with 8 bases aligning to TRBD1. V was clipped by 1 base and J by 5 bases; unmatched bases: 21. CDR3 length: 20 amino acids. Per the germline V gene, CDR1 is SGHTA and CDR2 is FQGTGA. The CDR3 is CASSLMPLRQGALRVTEAFF. CDR3 coding DNA: TGTGCCAGCAGCTTAATGCCCCTAAGGCAGGGGGCGTTACGGGTGACTGAAGCTTTCTTT.

This chain connects TRBV6-6 to TRBJ2-1; a weak D match, TRBD1 (5 bases). Germline CDR1 is MNHNY and CDR2 is SVGAGI (reference sequence). The V gene lost 2 bases and the J gene lost 4 bases, with 6 bases spanning the gap. This CDR3 contains 13 residues. CDR3: CASSYQGYNEQFF. The CDR3, as DNA: TGTGCCAGCAGTTACCAGGGATACAATGAGCAGTTCTTC.

This clone was detected only a few times. This chain links TRBV30 with TRBJ2-3, with D possibly being TRBD2 (6 bases). With 2 bases removed from V and 3 bases from J, the gap between germline ends came to 9 bases. CDR1 and CDR2 (germline): GTSNPN, SVGIG (reference sequence). This CDR3 spans 13 amino acids. The DNA for the CDR3 is TGTGCCTGGAGTATGGGGACTACAGATACGCAGTATTTT. It encodes CAWSMGTTDTQYF.

This chain connects TRBV9 to TRBJ1-4; D remains unclear. Trimming removed 4 bases from V and 8 bases from J, with 15 bases in between. CDR3 length: 14 amino acids. Germline-derived CDR1 and CDR2 are SGDLS and YYNGEE. The CDR3 bases are TGTGCCAGCAGCCCGGGTCCCGGCGGGGAAAAACTGTTTTTT. Translated, it gives CASSPGPGGEKLFF.

The CDR3: CASSDRGVYEQYF. DNA for the CDR3: TGTGCCAGCAGTGACAGGGGGGTGTACGAGCAGTACTTC. The V call is TRBV28, the J call TRBJ2-7, with 9 bases matching TRBD1. The V gene's germline CDR1 is MDHEN and CDR2 SYDVKM. Unmatched junction bases numbered 3, after V lost 5 bases and J lost 4 bases. CDR3 length equals 13 residues. Complete variable domain (other parts from reference TRBV28 and TRBJ2-7): DVKVTQSSRYLVKRTGEKVFLECVQDMDHENMFWYRQDPGLGLRLIYFSYDVKMKEKGDIPEGYSVSREKKERFSLILESASTNQTSMYLCASSDRGVYEQYFGPGTRLTVT.

The chain carries TRBV6-5 and TRBJ2-7; TRBD1 is a possible D gene (8 bases). Germline V CDR1 and CDR2: MNHEY, SVGAGI. Trimming pared 2 bases from V and 4 bases from J, leaving 15 bases between. The CDR3 contains 15 residues. In DNA form, the CDR3 reads TGTGCCAGCAGTTACCGAGAACAGGGGGGGTACGAGCAGTACTTC. This codes for CASSYREQGGYEQYF.

The CDR3 region has the DNA TGCGCCAGCAGCCGCCTAACGCGGTTCCAAGAGACCCAGTACTTC. Its translation: CASSRLTRFQETQYF. The V and J genes are TRBV4-1 and TRBJ2-5; D is uncertain. The length of the CDR3 is 15 residues. The V gene's germline CDR1 is MGHRA and CDR2 YSYEKL. V lost 4 bases to trimming and J lost 1 base, with 13 bases between them.